The source of this T cell receptor (beta chain) is a study of T cell repertoires in cytomegalovirus infection. Overall study results and limits: Cumulated frequencies of public TCR beta families served to identify carriers of CMV plus the relevant HLA.

TCRdb fed the reads into MiXCR, producing one record per CDR3 protein. The table records about a million distinct CDR3 sequences, around 29% of them present only once. V lost 0 bases and J lost 8, with 13 bases in between. CDR3 length: 14 amino acids. The V gene's germline CDR1 is MNHEY and CDR2 SVGAGI. Concerning this clonotype: What it recognizes is unknown.

The receptor was derived from a human donor in good health (CMV status not recorded). Some clones in this sample may be carry-over from other donors' samples. Material: cultured CD8+ T cells from PBMCs, obtained from culture after CMV antigen stimulation. V usage is TRBV6-5 and J usage is TRBJ1-2; D gene ambiguous. DNA for the CDR3: TGTGCCAGCAGTTACTCGGGCCCAACGGAGGGCTACACCTTC. The encoded protein is CASSYSGPTEGYTF.